This TCR beta chain is from a study of blood T cell repertoires in COVID-19. Clones were sequenced by immunoSEQ multiplex PCR, and TCRdb holds only the in-frame ones, with some missing. The data show about 270,000 clones, 82% seen once. The CDR3 loop spans 18 amino acids. CDR1 and CDR2 (germline): SEHNR, FQNEAQ (reference sequence). The V end was cut by 3 bases, the J end by 1 base, with 16 bases between. The receptor was isolated from a woman aged 18-30 years with acute or convalescent COVID-19. Sequencing input: peripheral blood. V and J are TRBV7-9 and TRBJ1-6; D is possibly TRBD1 (6 bases). The CDR3 DNA sequence: TGTGCCAGCAGCTTGGGGACCATACAGGGATCCTATAATTCACCCCTCCACTTT. It is translated as CASSLGTIQGSYNSPLHF.